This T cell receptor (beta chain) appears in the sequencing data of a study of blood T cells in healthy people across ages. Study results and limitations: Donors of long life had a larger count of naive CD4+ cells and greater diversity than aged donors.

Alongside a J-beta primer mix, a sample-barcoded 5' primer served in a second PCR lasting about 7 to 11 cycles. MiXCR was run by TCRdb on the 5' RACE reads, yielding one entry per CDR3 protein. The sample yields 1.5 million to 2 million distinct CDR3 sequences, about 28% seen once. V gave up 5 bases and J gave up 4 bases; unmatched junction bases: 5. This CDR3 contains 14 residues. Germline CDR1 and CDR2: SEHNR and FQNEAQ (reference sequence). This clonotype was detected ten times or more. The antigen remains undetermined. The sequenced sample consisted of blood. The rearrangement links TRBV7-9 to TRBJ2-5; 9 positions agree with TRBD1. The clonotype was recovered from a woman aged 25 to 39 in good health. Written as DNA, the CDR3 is TGTGCCAGCAGCGTAAGACAGGGGGGAGAGACCCAGTACTTC. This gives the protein CASSVRQGGETQYF.